The clone carrying this T cell receptor (beta chain) was observed a few times. The antigen is unknown. The TEMRA cells underwent FACS enrichment, while the CD8+ and CD4+ T cells underwent negative isolation. Random hexamers served to reverse transcribe about 0.5 to 1 ug RNA. With immunoSEQ multiplex PCR, TCR beta CDR3 was amplified across 54 Vbeta and 13 Jbeta. In TCRdb, the immunoSEQ multiplex PCR reads were re-called with MiXCR into one record per CDR3 protein. The sample has some 77,000 distinct CDR3 sequences, more than 85% seen once. The source of the sample is a study of CD8 T cells in Susac syndrome. Across the study: When blood was drawn, patients with Susac syndrome were on intravenous immunoglobulin alone, on corticosteroids, or therapy-naive. Study results and limitations: Repertoires of Susac syndrome CD4+ T cells lacked clonal expansion.

The CDR3 extends over 16 amino acids. The germline V and J ends were trimmed by 4 bases and 8 bases, with 21 bases remaining between them. CDR1 SGHVS and CDR2 FQNEAQ come from the germline V gene. Material for sequencing was CD4+ T cells from PBMCs. The sequence came from a human donor with Susac syndrome. The chain is built from TRBV7-8 and TRBJ2-1, with D hard to call. DNA for the CDR3: TGTGCCAGCAGCTCCGATGGGCTAACCGCATACGATGAGCAGTTCTTC. It translates to CASSSDGLTAYDEQFF.